This T cell receptor (beta chain) was sequenced during a study of breast tumors, draining lymph nodes, adjacent tissues (dated by TCRdb to 2015 to 2016). The study in broad terms: Breast cancer patients provided tumor, adjacent nontumor tissue and axillary lymph nodes, and the study compared the TCR beta repertoires across these three sources. The study aimed to assess the relationships and possible T-cell exchange between tumor, surrounding tissue and draining lymph node repertoires in human breast cancer. What the authors observed across the whole study: Tumors showed preferential V and J gene usage, and their T-cell repertoire diversity fell below that of lymph nodes yet above that of nontumor tissue. Rather than being directly demonstrated, the conclusion that tumor T cells originate in lymph nodes was presented as consistent with a hypothesis. The data were considered consistent with the idea that most tumor T cells come from the lymph node and then expand in tumor tissue. The similarity between tumor and nontumor tissue repertoires was significantly greater in luminal-like breast cancer than in basal-like breast cancer.

The axillary draining lymph nodes of breast cancer patients were the source of the lymph node samples. TCRdb shows the sequencer as Illumina HiSeq 2000. Multiplex PCR amplification was used to build the TCR beta chain libraries. The amplified TCR beta chain products were analyzed by high-throughput sequencing. TCRdb reprocessed the public reads (quality trimming at Q25 with fastp, clone calling with MiXCR) and kept in-frame beta chains. A single entry per CDR3 protein holds the most common genes and DNA from its merged rows. Across this sample there are 100,000 to 150,000 distinct CDR3 sequences, with roughly 21% seen only once. Jointly, the top ten make up around 3.5% of the sample. Note on this clonotype: Its antigen has not been determined. No base quality values were provided; no much bigger clone lies one nucleotide off.

The CDR3 runs 14 amino acids, cysteine and phenylalanine included. Only the CDR3 portion is preserved as DNA: 42 bases, with reading frame beginning at the first base. From a lookup of the germline V gene, CDR1 and CDR2 are KGHSH and LQKENI. This receptor chain uses TRBV18 and TRBJ1-5, with TRBD2 tentatively as D gene (5 bases match). The better agreement between TRBJ2-3 and the DNA end casts doubt on the J call. Sequenced sample: axillary lymph node tissue. This sequence originates from a female donor with breast cancer. Some clones in this sample may be carry-over from other donors' samples. The CDR3 protein sequence reads: CASSRTPSNQPQYF. The sequenced DNA: TGTGCCAGCTCACGCACCCCTAGCAATCAGCCCCAGTATTTT.